The source of this T cell receptor (beta chain) is a study of T cell repertoires and HLA-DP antigens. Study results and caveats: Naive and memory CD4+ repertoires were not analysed separately.

Untouched CD4+ T cells were bead-isolated from PBMC at approximately 98% purity. Details on this clone: Antigen: not known.

Germline V gene sequence: CDR1 SEHNR, CDR2 FQNEAQ (reference sequence). The CDR3 consists of 18 residues. For pre-culture CD4+ samples, the target was 200,000 or so T cell genomes. Produced via immunoSEQ multiplex PCR; TCRdb's table is partial and in-frame only. The table records about 110,000 clones, 85% to 95% of them present only once. This sequence was found in a woman aged 18-29 years in good health and CMV-seronegative. This chain joins TRBV7-9 and TRBJ2-5; TRBD2 is a possible D gene (6 bases). The J call may be mistaken, given a closer DNA end match to TRBJ2-7. Sequencing was done on a sample of CD4+ T cells from PBMCs. For the CDR3, the DNA is TGTGCCAGCAGCCCCGGGAGACTCAGGGTCGCTTCCTCCTACGAGCAGTACTTC. This translates into CASSPGRLRVASSYEQYF.